The 14 T cell receptor beta chains reported below all come from one sample, sequenced in a study of T-cell reconstitution after alpha-beta-depleted transplantation in children. Molecular barcoding with unique molecular identifiers was used for the TCRbeta library. Each CDR3 protein gets one entry after TCRdb re-called the PCR reads with MiXCR. In the table there are 330,000 or so distinct CDR3 sequences, 10% to 13% of which are singletons. The sample in question was PBMCs from the stem cell graft donor, obtained from the stem cell graft. The receptors were gathered from a human donor who donated a stem cell graft to a child with acute lymphoblastic leukemia.

The chain links TRBV5-1 to TRBJ1-6, with D perhaps TRBD1 (5 bases). CDR3 size: 13 residues. V shed 0 bases and J shed 8 bases, with 6 bases lying between them. Germline CDR1 reads SGHRS; CDR2 reads YFSETQ. Written as DNA, the CDR3 is TGCGCCAGCAGCTTGGAAGGGGATTCACCCCTCCACTTT. Protein: CASSLEGDSPLHF.

V gene TRBV7-9 combines with J gene TRBJ1-4, with TRBD1 as a possible D gene (6 bases). The CDR3 length is 15 residues. Germline V gene lookup returns CDR1 SEHNR and CDR2 FQNEAQ (reference sequence). V lost 3 bases to trimming and J lost 8 bases, with 16 bases between them. CDR3 residues: CASSFSGQGYEKLFF. In DNA, the CDR3 is TGTGCCAGCAGCTTTAGTGGCCAGGGGTACGAAAAACTGTTTTTT.

This clonotype was counted at least ten times. The V gene is TRBV12-5, the J gene TRBJ2-1, with D unclear. The CDR3 is 15 residues long. Germline CDR1 and CDR2: LGHNT and FRNRAP. Deletions cut 2 bases from V and 6 bases from J, with 14 bases between. Here the CDR3 DNA reads TGTGCTAGTGGTTTGACAGTATCAGGCCCCAATGAGCAGTTCTTC. Protein sequence: CASGLTVSGPNEQFF.

This clonotype showed up many times. The junction departs from germline at one end; a sequencing error may be responsible. The chain links TRBV5-1 to TRBJ2-7; either TRBD1 or TRBD2 may supply D (5 bases each). The CDR3 has 14 residues. CDR1 SGHRS and CDR2 YFSETQ come from the germline V gene. Here the CDR3 DNA reads TGTGCCAGCAGCCCCTGGGACGGCTCCTACGAGCAGTACTTC. This translates into CASSPWDGSYEQYF.

This clonotype turned up a few times. The V and J genes are TRBV10-3 and TRBJ2-1; 12 bases are a match to TRBD2. This CDR3 is built from 14 residues. V shed 8 bases and J 14 bases; nucleotides not matched to a gene: 13. The germline V gene encodes CDR1 ENHRY and CDR2 SYGVKD. CDR3 sequence (DNA): TGTGCCATCTCGCCTAGCGGGAGGGGTTTTGACAAGTTCTTC. Its protein is CAISPSGRGFDKFF.

The gene calls are TRBV29-1 and TRBJ2-7; 8 bases are shared with TRBD1. This CDR3 contains 13 residues. The germline V gene has CDR1 SQVTM and CDR2 ANQGSEA. J was trimmed by 1 base and V by 5 bases; bases with no gene match: 4. The CDR3 region has the DNA TGCAGCGTTAGGGACAGGAATTCCTACGAGCAGTACTTC. Its protein is CSVRDRNSYEQYF.

This clonotype was found a few times. The chain uses TRBV27 and TRBJ2-2; tentatively, D is TRBD1 (5 bases). This CDR3 is built from 14 residues. Germline V gene data show CDR1 as MNHEY and CDR2 as SMNVEV (reference sequence). V lost 5 bases to trimming and J lost 4 bases, with 11 bases between them. Here the CDR3 DNA reads TGTGCCAGCAGTCCAAGGGGCTTCACCGGGGAGCTGTTTTTT. This translates into CASSPRGFTGELFF.

The J gene is TRBJ2-1, the V gene TRBV6-5; either TRBD1 or TRBD2 may supply D (5 bases each). V dropped 0 bases and J dropped 6 bases, with 6 bases sitting between them. The germline V gene encodes CDR1 MNHEY and CDR2 SVGAGI. This CDR3 comprises 13 residues. The CDR3 here is CASSYSGVNEQFF. The CDR3 bases are TGTGCCAGCAGTTACTCGGGGGTCAATGAGCAGTTCTTC.

This clonotype was observed at least ten times. The gene calls are TRBV10-3 and TRBJ2-7; 16 bases are shared with TRBD2. This CDR3 has 18 amino acids. V was pared by 2 bases and J by 4 bases, with 8 bases of the junction left unmatched. Germline values: CDR1 ENHRY, CDR2 SYGVKD. CDR3 loop: CAISERGLAGGKVYEQYF. Written as DNA, the CDR3 is TGTGCCATCAGTGAGCGGGGACTAGCGGGAGGGAAAGTTTACGAGCAGTACTTC.

This clonotype was seen a single time. V usage is TRBV4-2 and J usage is TRBJ2-1; perhaps TRBD1 as D (5 bases). The V gene's germline CDR1 is LGHNA and CDR2 YNFKEQ. There are 15 residues in the CDR3. Trimming pared 0 bases from V and 13 bases from J, leaving 19 bases between. The CDR3 nucleotides read TGTGCCAGCAGCCAAGAAAGGGGTGGGCCGAGAGACCAGTTCTTC. This translates into CASSQERGGPRDQFF.

This clonotype was counted many times. This rearrangement joins TRBV6-2 or TRBV6-3 to TRBJ2-7, with D possibly being TRBD2 (5 bases). Germline values: CDR1 MNHEY, CDR2 SVGEGT. Trimming cost V 0 bases and J 6 bases, with 9 bases left between them. This CDR3 spans 13 amino acids. In nucleotides, the CDR3 is TGTGCCAGCAGTTACTCGATAGGAGGCGAGCAGTACTTC. It yields the protein CASSYSIGGEQYF.

This clonotype was counted at least ten times. The chain links TRBV20-1 to TRBJ1-1, with D possibly TRBD1 on 5 matching bases. V lost 3 bases, J lost 4 bases, and 12 bases lay in between. CDR3 length: 13 residues. CDR1 is DFQATT and CDR2 is SNEGSKA in the germline V gene (reference sequence). In DNA, the CDR3 is TGCAGTGCTAGTTCTCGGAGGGGCACTGAAGCTTTCTTT. Protein: CSASSRRGTEAFF.

This clonotype was counted between two and nine times. The V gene is TRBV7-8, the J gene TRBJ2-7; 10 positions match TRBD2. The CDR3 has 14 residues. The V gene end was trimmed by 4 bases and the J gene end by 7 bases; junction bases not matched to a gene: 7. Germline-derived CDR1 and CDR2 are SGHVS and FQNEAQ. CDR3 in amino acids: CASSWSSGSREQYF. In DNA, the CDR3 is TGTGCCAGCAGCTGGTCTAGCGGGAGCAGGGAGCAGTACTTC.

The chain recombines TRBV6-1 with TRBJ2-2, with D perhaps TRBD2 (7 bases). The CDR3 covers 16 residues. V was cut by 6 bases and J by 0 bases, with 14 bases left in between. Germline lookup yields CDR1 MNHNS and CDR2 SASEGT. The CDR3 nucleotides read TGTGCCAGCAGGAGAAGGGAGGGGGCGAACACCGGGGAGCTGTTTTTT. This sequence encodes CASRRREGANTGELFF.